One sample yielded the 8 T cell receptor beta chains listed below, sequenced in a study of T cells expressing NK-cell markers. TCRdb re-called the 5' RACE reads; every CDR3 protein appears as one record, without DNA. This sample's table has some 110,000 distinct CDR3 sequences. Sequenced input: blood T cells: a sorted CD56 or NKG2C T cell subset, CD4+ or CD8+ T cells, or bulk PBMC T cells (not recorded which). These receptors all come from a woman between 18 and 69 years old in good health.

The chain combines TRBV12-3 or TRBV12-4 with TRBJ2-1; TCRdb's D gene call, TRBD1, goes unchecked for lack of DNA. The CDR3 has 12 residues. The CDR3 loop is CASMVPYNEQFF.

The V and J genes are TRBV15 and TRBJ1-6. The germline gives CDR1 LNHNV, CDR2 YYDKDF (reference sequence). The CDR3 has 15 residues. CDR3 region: CATSGRGGLGSPLHF.

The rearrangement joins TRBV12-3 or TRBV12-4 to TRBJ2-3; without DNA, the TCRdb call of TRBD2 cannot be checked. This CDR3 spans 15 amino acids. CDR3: CASSPTGLAGDTQYF.

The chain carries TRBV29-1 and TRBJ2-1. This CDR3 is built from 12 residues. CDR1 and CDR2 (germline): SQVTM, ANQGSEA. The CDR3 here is CSVEGLGSEQFF.

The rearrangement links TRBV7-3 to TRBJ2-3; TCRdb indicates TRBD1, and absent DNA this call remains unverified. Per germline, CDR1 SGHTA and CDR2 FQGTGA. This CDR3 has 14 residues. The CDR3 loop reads CASSLTGGGDTQYF.

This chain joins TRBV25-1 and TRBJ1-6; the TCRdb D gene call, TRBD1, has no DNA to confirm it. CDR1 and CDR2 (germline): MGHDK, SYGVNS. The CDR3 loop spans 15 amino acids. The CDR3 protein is CASSGRDRGYSPLHF.

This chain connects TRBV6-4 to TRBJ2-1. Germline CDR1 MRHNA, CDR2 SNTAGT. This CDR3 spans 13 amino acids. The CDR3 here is CASNPPSYNEQFF.

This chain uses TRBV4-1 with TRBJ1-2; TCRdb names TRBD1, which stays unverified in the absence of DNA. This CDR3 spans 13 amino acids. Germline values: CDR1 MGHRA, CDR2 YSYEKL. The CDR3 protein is CASSRQGGYGYTF.